This T cell receptor (beta chain) was documented in a study of molecular identifiers for immune sequencing clone quantification (dated by TCRdb to 2017 to 2018). In the study overall: For a replicate experiment, RNA from around 18,000 or 91,000 naive CD8 T cells was divided into five aliquots, and four of the five aliquots were sequenced. This methods study used CD8 T cells to benchmark TCR RNA copy counting and molecular-identifier clustering-based TCR repertoire sequencing (MIDCIRS).

General findings and caveats noted by the study authors: Naive libraries contained spiked-in Jurkat TCR RNA (approximately nine copies' worth), which is not part of the donor repertoire. Identical TCR molecules sharing a barcode could cause highly expanded clone sizes to be underestimated. Without barcode sub-clustering, chimeric consensus sequences inflated TCR diversity; chimeras reached as high as 47%. In CMV-specific effector cells, over 99% of molecules were held by clones above 20 RNA copies, whereas under 1% of molecules were held by such clones in naive cells. Modeling indicated 2.5 to 3.5 TCR RNA copies recovered per cell, compared with roughly 9.7 by digital PCR, which implies a capture efficiency of around 31%. Even against a background of 850,000 to 1,000,000 naive CD8 T cells, spiked-in Jurkat TCR RNA amounting to a single cell's worth was reported to be detectable.

The library was prepared using PCR. The sequencer listed for this sample is Illumina HiSeq 4000. Preparation of bulk TCR libraries followed a previously described approach, with the TCR primers listed in Table S5. The Qiagen AllPrep DNA/RNA kit was used to purify total RNA. Before analysis, reads from multiple sequencing runs of the same library were pooled. In the original analysis: Reads were retained only if the reads had an exact TCR constant sequence, and the retained reads were trimmed to 150 nt and grouped according to their 12-nt molecular barcodes. Within each barcode group, reads were sub-clustered at a 15% Levenshtein threshold, and quality-weighted consensus sequences were built per RNA molecule. Non-functional sequences were removed, as were lower-count sequences one edit away from another. Barcode sub-clusters with fewer than 20% of the maximum read count were removed, based on fitting two negative binomial distributions. The public reads were quality trimmed at Q25 with fastp and then assembled into clones with MiXCR by TCRdb, keeping productive beta chains. A single entry per CDR3 protein holds the most common genes and DNA from its merged rows. The V and J calls shown here were made by TCRdb, not taken from the authors' results. The sample table records about half a million distinct CDR3 sequences; 20% to 25% of these occur just once. The top ten hold approximately 0.8% of the sample.

Points on this clonotype: Its antigen is currently not known. A much more abundant neighbour one base away suggests this may be a read error.

According to the germline V gene, CDR1 reads LGHNA and CDR2 reads YSLEER. The CDR3 runs 15 amino acids, cysteine and phenylalanine included. The read is trimmed to its CDR3 DNA, 45 bases read in frame from base 1. Naive CD8 T cell libraries were made from 20,000 to 1,000,000 sorted cells using 10%, 30% or 50% of purified RNA. Naive CD8 T cells, defined as CD8+CD4-CCR7+CD45RA+, were FACS-sorted into RLT Plus buffer on a BD FACSAria II. To test detection sensitivity, Jurkat RNA equivalent to ten TCR copies was spiked into samples of roughly 20,000-1,100,000 naive CD8 T cells. CD8 T cells were enriched using RosetteSep CD8+ T Cell Enrichment Cocktail and Ficoll-Paque, and the enriched cells then underwent ACK red cell lysis.

Sequencing input: naive CD8+ T cells from blood, with Jurkat cell RNA spiked in. The sample's cell subset or site label is to be understood as: FACS-sorted CD8+CD4-CCR7+CD45RA+ naive T cells. The rearrangement combines TRBV4-3 with TRBJ2-1; 8 bases in the middle match TRBD2. This TCR derives from a human donor in good health. Some libraries in this study had Jurkat cell RNA spiked in. The CDR3: CASSQDGTRGSERFF. The DNA sequence is TGCGCCAGCAGCCAAGATGGGACTAGGGGGAGTGAGCGGTTCTTC.